Listed below are T cell receptor beta chains from one sample, sequenced in a study of T-cell reconstitution after alpha-beta-depleted transplantation in children. One entry per CDR3 protein, called by TCRdb with MiXCR from the PCR reads. Of 100,000 or so distinct CDR3 sequences listed, 5% to 6% are singletons. The material sequenced was PBMCs, mostly from graft donor cells, taken 60 days after TCRalphabeta/CD19-depleted stem cell transplant. Receptors were obtained from a female patient aged 2 to 10 who had a stem cell transplant for Fanconi anemia, so the T cells may come from the graft donor. CDR3s include the opening cysteine and the closing phenylalanine or tryptophan. Fields, in order: J gene, CDR3 length, D gene, V gene, clone size, CDR3 DNA, CDR3 protein. The D gene is left open where the match is weak. Clone size is not always given. Where it is, it says once, few, many or a class for expanded clones.

TRBJ2-7,14,TRBD2,TRBV11-2,many,TGTGCCAGTAAAGAAGCGGGAGGGTCTTACGAGCAGTACTTC,CASKEAGGSYEQYF
TRBJ2-3,14,-,TRBV7-2,many,TGTGCCAGCAGCTTAGACAGCCCCACAGATACGCAGTATTTT,CASSLDSPTDTQYF
TRBJ1-5,13,-,TRBV20-1,-,TGCAGTACAAGGGTGGGTCGTGATCAGCCCCAGCATTTT,CSTRVGRDQPQHF
TRBJ2-7,15,-,TRBV2,-,TGTGCCAGCAGTGAACTCGGGGGGCTCGCCTACGAGCAGTACTTC,CASSELGGLAYEQYF
TRBJ2-7,14,-,TRBV7-2,-,TGTGCCAGCAGCTTAGGGTCTCCAAGCTACGAGCAGTACTTC,CASSLGSPSYEQYF
TRBJ2-7,14,-,TRBV12-3/TRBV12-4,many,TGTGCCAGCAGTTTAGCGGGACCCTCCTACGAGCAGTACTTC,CASSLAGPSYEQYF
TRBJ2-3,18,TRBD2,TRBV10-3,few,TGTGCCATCGGACGACTAGCGGGGGGGTCCTTCCGCACAGATACGCAGTATTTT,CAIGRLAGGSFRTDTQYF
TRBJ2-1,12,-,TRBV29-1,many,TGCAGCGTTACCCAGGGGAGAAATGAGCAGTTCTTC,CSVTQGRNEQFF
TRBJ2-7,15,-,TRBV6-2/TRBV6-3,-,TGTGCCAGCGACATGGGGTGGGTACTTCCCTACGAGCAGTACTTC,CASDMGWVLPYEQYF
TRBJ2-5,14,-,TRBV20-1,-,TGCAGTGCTAGAGTGGCAGGGACTGTAGAGACCCAGTACTTC,CSARVAGTVETQYF
TRBJ2-1,15,-,TRBV2,-,TGTGCCAGCAGTCGGTTAGAAAGCTCCTACAATGAGCAGTTCTTC,CASSRLESSYNEQFF
TRBJ2-2,13,-,TRBV28,few,TGTGCCAGCAGGAGAGGGGGCACCGGGGAGCTGTTTTTT,CASRRGGTGELFF
TRBJ2-1,10,-,TRBV29-1,many,TGCAGCGTTGAACAGACAGGGCAGTTCTTC,CSVEQTGQFF
TRBJ2-7,11,-,TRBV29-1,many,TGCAGCGTGCTCCTAAGCTACGAGCAGTACTTC,CSVLLSYEQYF
TRBJ2-5,14,TRBD2,TRBV20-1,many,TGCAGTGCCAAACAGAGGACTAGACCAGAGACCCAGTACTTC,CSAKQRTRPETQYF
TRBJ2-7,16,-,TRBV6-1,-,TGTGCCAGCAGTCCCCCCTCAGGGCTCGGGGCCTACGAGCAGTACTTC,CASSPPSGLGAYEQYF
TRBJ2-5,11,-,TRBV6-6,-,TGTGCCAGCAGTTACCTGGGGGGCCAGTACTTC,CASSYLGGQYF
TRBJ1-1,14,TRBD1,TRBV7-3,many,TGTGCCAGCAGTTTGACAGGGGGCAACACTGAAGCTTTCTTT,CASSLTGGNTEAFF
TRBJ2-7,15,TRBD2,TRBV2,many,TGTGCCAGCAGTGAAATTGCGGGAGGTTCCTACGAGCAGTACTTC,CASSEIAGGSYEQYF
TRBJ2-1,15,TRBD1,TRBV5-5,few,TGTGCCAGCAGCCCCCCGGGGACAGGGGGCCATGAGCAGTTCTTC,CASSPPGTGGHEQFF
TRBJ1-2,17,TRBD1,TRBV28,few,TGTGCCAGCAGGGCCGCCAGGGGGTATGATCGCTACTATGGCTACACCTTC,CASRAARGYDRYYGYTF
TRBJ2-7,16,TRBD1,TRBV9,many,TGTGCCAGCAGCGACCACCCCACCGGGACAGGGGGCGAGCAGTACTTC,CASSDHPTGTGGEQYF
TRBJ1-1,15,TRBD1,TRBV5-1,few,TGCGCCAGCAGCTTGGTGACAGGGGGCAAGGCTGAAGCTTTCTTT,CASSLVTGGKAEAFF
TRBJ2-1,13,-,TRBV3-1,-,TGTGCCAGCTGCCGGCAGGTCTGGGGGACTCTGTTCTTC,CASCRQVWGTLFF
TRBJ2-7,14,TRBD1,TRBV28,few,TGTGCCAGCAGTTTTCCAGGGGGCCTCTACGAGCAGTACTTC,CASSFPGGLYEQYF
TRBJ2-2,12,-,TRBV5-1,many,TGCGCCAGCAGCTTGGCGACCGGGGAGCTGTTTTTT,CASSLATGELFF
TRBJ2-1,15,TRBD1,TRBV28,many,TGTGCCAGCAGTGGTGACAGGGACCCTAAGGATGAGCAGTTCTTC,CASSGDRDPKDEQFF
TRBJ2-3,16,-,TRBV4-2,many,TGTGCCAGCAGCCAAGGAGGTGGGTCTAGCACAGATACGCAGTATTTT,CASSQGGGSSTDTQYF
TRBJ2-1,15,TRBD2,TRBV7-2,-,TGTGCCAGCAGCTATAGCGGGGGGGATTACAATGAGCAGTTCTTC,CASSYSGGDYNEQFF
TRBJ1-6,14,TRBD1,TRBV18,many,TGTGCCAGCTCCCGGGACAGGGACAATTCACCCCTCCACTTT,CASSRDRDNSPLHF
TRBJ2-5,13,-,TRBV5-1,many,TGCGCCAGCAGCTTGAGGGGGCAAGAGACCCAGTACTTC,CASSLRGQETQYF
TRBJ2-5,14,-,TRBV7-3,many,TGTGCCAGCAGTGCTTCGGGTCTTCCGGAGACCCAGTACTTC,CASSASGLPETQYF
TRBJ2-3,16,TRBD2,TRBV28,many,TGTGCCAGCAGGCTGCAGGGGCTAGCGGGTTTGAATACGCAGTATTTT,CASRLQGLAGLNTQYF
TRBJ2-7,13,TRBD1,TRBV29-1,-,TGCAGCGTGGGGACAGGGGGTAACTACGAGCAGTACTTC,CSVGTGGNYEQYF
TRBJ2-7,15,TRBD2,TRBV5-1,many,TGCGCCAGCAGCTTGTTCCTAGCGGGAGAATATGGGCAGTACTTC,CASSLFLAGEYGQYF
TRBJ2-7,13,-,TRBV7-3,many,TGTGCCAGCAACAAGACTAGACTCTACGAGCAGTACTTC,CASNKTRLYEQYF
TRBJ2-1,12,-,TRBV5-1,many,TGCGCCAGCAGCTTACCGTCCAATGAGCAGTTCTTC,CASSLPSNEQFF
TRBJ2-5,16,-,TRBV20-1,many,TGCAGTACTAGAGAGGGACCCCAAGGGCTTTTAGAGACCCAGTACTTC,CSTREGPQGLLETQYF